Reported below is one T cell receptor beta chain. The antigen is not known. CDR1 and CDR2 from the germline V gene are SGDLS and YYNGEE. This CDR3 region has 17 residues. Trimming cost V 1 base and J 10 bases; bases outside gene matches: 9. TCRdb reprocessed the multiplex PCR reads with MiXCR, giving one entry per CDR3 protein. The sample lists some 140,000 distinct CDR3 sequences, around 20% occurring once. Breast cancer patients provided tissue from their axillary draining lymph nodes. This specimen comes from a study of breast tumors, draining lymph nodes, adjacent tissues. The study, taken as a whole, reports: Compared with basal-like, luminal-like tumors shared significantly more repertoire with nontumor tissue. Findings are consistent with lymph node origin and intratumoral expansion of most tumor T cells. Tumor T cell lymph node origin was a supported hypothesis, not proven. Compared with lymph nodes, tumors were less diverse; compared with nontumor tissue, more.

Sequences were obtained from axillary lymph node tissue. This receptor was identified in a female donor with breast cancer. Some clones in this sample may be carry-over from other donors' samples. The chain couples TRBV9 to TRBJ2-3; 16 bases fit TRBD2. CDR3 amino acids: CASSVTGTSGRAFSQYF. The CDR3 DNA follows: TGTGCCAGCAGCGTAACCGGGACTAGCGGGAGGGCCTTTTCGCAGTATTTT.